This is a list of T cell receptor beta chains from one sample in a study of preoperative IRX-2 immunotherapy in early breast cancer. Clones were read by immunoSEQ multiplex PCR, and TCRdb kept only the in-frame ones, dropping some. The data hold approximately 24,000 clones, with approximately 90% observed a single time. This specimen consisted of tumor tissue, obtained after IRX-2 immunotherapy. The source of these receptors is a human donor with breast cancer. Both conserved end residues are part of each CDR3. Each record gives: clone size, V gene, D gene, J gene, CDR3 DNA, CDR3 protein. The D gene is left open where the match is weak. The size of a clone is reported for some rows only, either as once, few or many, or as a class for expanded clones.

>NA|TRBV2|NA|TRBJ1-2
TGTGCCAGCAGTGAAAACAGGGCTAACTATGGCTACACCTTC
CASSENRANYGYTF
>NA|TRBV5-1|TRBD1|TRBJ2-3
TGCGCCAGCAGCTTGGAGGCAGGGGGCGGGGAGACGCAGTATTTT
CASSLEAGGGETQYF
>NA|TRBV6-1|TRBD1|TRBJ1-1
TGTGCCAGCAGTGTCGCAGGGGGCACTGAAGCTTTCTTT
CASSVAGGTEAFF
>NA|TRBV7-8|NA|TRBJ1-1
TGTGCCAGCAGGATGAACAGGGACTTGAACACTGAAGCTTTCTTT
CASRMNRDLNTEAFF
>NA|TRBV4-2|TRBD2|TRBJ2-1
TGTGCCAGCAGCCAAGAGATTAGCGGGGGTGGGGATGAGCAGTTCTTC
CASSQEISGGGDEQFF
>NA|TRBV5-5|TRBD1|TRBJ1-4
TGTGCCAGCAGCTTGTGGACAGGGCCTAATGAAAAACTGTTTTTT
CASSLWTGPNEKLFF
>NA|TRBV11-2|NA|TRBJ1-3
TGTGCCAGCAGCTTACAGGGTCTCTCTGGAAACACCATATATTTT
CASSLQGLSGNTIYF
>once|TRBV7-9|TRBD1|TRBJ2-3
TGTGCCAGCAGCCTAACGGGGACAGGAACAGATACGCAGTATTTT
CASSLTGTGTDTQYF
>NA|TRBV28|TRBD2|TRBJ2-2
TGTGCCAGCAGTCTACGGACTAGCGGTCTGGGTAGGCTGTTTTTT
CASSLRTSGLGRLFF
>once|TRBV6-1|NA|TRBJ2-5
TGTGCCAGCAGTGAACAACGGATCCAAGAGACCCAGTACTTC
CASSEQRIQETQYF
>NA|TRBV6-1|NA|TRBJ1-4
TGTGCCAGCAGTGAACACACCCCGAGGAGTGAAAAACTGTTTTTT
CASSEHTPRSEKLFF
>NA|TRBV27|NA|TRBJ1-5
TGTGCCAGCAGTCCCATCGAACATCAGCCCCAGCATTTT
CASSPIEHQPQHF